This entry features one T cell receptor beta chain sequence. The target antigen is unknown. The data stem from a study of T cell clonotyping in hematopoietic cell transplantation. The study, taken as a whole, reports: Recipient TCR diversity dropped after transplant; expanded clonotypes rose from day 30 to 180.

Germline CDR1 and CDR2: SGHTA and FQGTGA. The CDR3 extends over 14 amino acids. The junction had 3 bases not matched to a gene; V was cut back by 5 bases and J by 4 bases. Sequenced by immunoSEQ multiplex PCR; TCRdb stores in-frame clones only, minus some. The sample holds 35,000 to 45,000 clones, 94% seen once. The receptor was derived from a woman aged 45 to 65 in good health. Some clones in this sample may be carry-over from other donors' samples. The chain carries TRBV7-3 and TRBJ2-2, with 8 positions matching TRBD1. The sample taken for sequencing was peripheral blood mononuclear cells. CDR3 amino acids: CASSRDRFTGELFF. In DNA, the CDR3 is TGTGCCAGCAGCCGGGACAGGTTCACCGGGGAGCTGTTTTTT. Supplemented by reference TRBV7-3 and TRBJ2-2, the full variable domain reads GAGVSQTPSNKVTEKGKYVELRCDPISGHTALYWYRQSLGQGPEFLIYFQGTGAADDSGLPNDRFFAVRPEGSVSTLKIQRTERGDSAVYLCASSRDRFTGELFFGEGSRLTVL.